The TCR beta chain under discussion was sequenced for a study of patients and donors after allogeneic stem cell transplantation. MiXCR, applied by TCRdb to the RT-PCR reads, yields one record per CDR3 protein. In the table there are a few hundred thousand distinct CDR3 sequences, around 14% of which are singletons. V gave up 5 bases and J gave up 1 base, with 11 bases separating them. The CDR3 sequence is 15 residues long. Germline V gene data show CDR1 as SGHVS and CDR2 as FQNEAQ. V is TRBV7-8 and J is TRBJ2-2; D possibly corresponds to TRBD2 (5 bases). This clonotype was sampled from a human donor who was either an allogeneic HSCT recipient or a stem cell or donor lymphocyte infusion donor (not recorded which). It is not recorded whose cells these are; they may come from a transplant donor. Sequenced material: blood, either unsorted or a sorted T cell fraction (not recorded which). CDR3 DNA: TGTGCCAGCAGCCCCTACCGGGGGAACACCGGGGAGCTGTTTTTT. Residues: CASSPYRGNTGELFF.